The 29 T cell receptor beta chains below were found in one sample sequenced in a study of sequential checkpoint blockade in melanoma. Indicated treatment: randomized to nivolumab then ipilimumab (arm A) or the reverse (arm B). The protocol was immunoSEQ multiplex PCR, while the TCRdb copy is restricted to in-frame clones and leaves out a portion. The sample comprises fewer than 20,000 clones, roughly two thirds of which are singletons, and 4.8% rests with the top ten. The sequencing used tumor tissue (inferred from file names), collected from a patient given nivolumab and ipilimumab in sequence. The receptor source for this set is a human donor with melanoma.

This chain joins TRBV11-3 and TRBJ2-3; TRBD2 aligns across 13 bases. Germline V gene data show CDR1 as SGHNT and CDR2 as YENEEA. J was trimmed by 2 bases and V by 6 bases; bases with no gene match: 8. The CDR3 sequence is 17 residues long. CDR3 loop: CASSRLAGGPLTDTQYF. In nucleotides, the CDR3 is TGTGCCAGCAGTCGACTAGCGGGGGGCCCCCTCACAGATACGCAGTATTTT.

This chain connects TRBV9 to TRBJ2-1; no reliable D call. This CDR3 is 15 amino acids long. The V end lost 0 bases, the J end lost 6 bases, and 13 bases lay between the germline ends. From germline, CDR1 is SGDLS and CDR2 YYNGEE. Here the CDR3 DNA reads TGTGCCAGCAGCGTAGGGAATCAGCGCGGCAATGAGCAGTTCTTC. This encodes CASSVGNQRGNEQFF.

This chain joins TRBV7-7 and TRBJ2-7, with 7 bases matching TRBD2. The length of the CDR3 is 14 residues. Germline assignment: CDR1 SSHAT and CDR2 FNYEAQ (reference sequence). The J segment lost 2 bases and the V segment lost 5 bases, leaving 6 bases of the junction unmatched. The CDR3 region is CASSPGRGPYEQYF. The CDR3 nucleotides are TGTGCCAGCAGCCCTGGGAGGGGCCCCTACGAGCAGTACTTC.

This clone occurred a few times. The chain has TRBV19 and TRBJ2-7; D assignment may be TRBD1 or TRBD2 (5 bases each). The CDR3 runs 13 residues. Germline CDR1 LNHDA, CDR2 SQIVND (reference sequence). Trimming took off 6 bases at V and 5 bases at J, with 14 bases between the two ends. The chain's CDR3 is CASSYQVGDEQYF. In DNA, the CDR3 is TGTGCCAGTAGCTATCAAGTGGGGGACGAGCAGTACTTC.

This clone was detected only a few times. The chain employs TRBV15 and TRBJ2-1, with 7 bases lining up with TRBD2. This CDR3 has 16 amino acids. J lost 7 bases, V lost 3 bases, and 12 bases had no gene match. In germline, CDR1 is LNHNV, CDR2 YYDKDF (reference sequence). The CDR3 DNA follows: TGTGCCACCAGCAGTGCTTGGAGCGGGATTGGTAATGAGCAGTTCTTC. This sequence encodes CATSSAWSGIGNEQFF.

This chain joins TRBV6-7 and TRBJ2-1; perhaps TRBD1 as D (6 bases). TRBV6-7 is an ORF; its function is uncertain. V lost 5 bases to trimming and J lost 10 bases, with 12 bases between them. CDR3 length: 12 residues. This CDR3 is CASSATGFEQFF. Here the CDR3 DNA reads TGTGCCAGCAGTGCAACAGGGTTCGAGCAGTTCTTC.

This chain links TRBV6-8 with TRBJ2-7, with a tentative D call TRBD1 (5 bases). CDR3 length equals 12 residues. Germline-derived CDR1 and CDR2 are MNHGY and SAAAGT. V gave up 0 bases and J gave up 6 bases, with 6 bases separating them. The CDR3 loop is CASSYSQGEQYF. The CDR3 DNA follows: TGTGCCAGCAGTTACTCCCAGGGCGAGCAGTACTTC.

CDR3 residues: CASSSSNLRAGTDTQYF. In nucleotides, the CDR3 is TGTGCCAGCAGCTCCTCAAACCTTAGGGCAGGCACAGATACGCAGTATTTT. V and J are TRBV7-5 and TRBJ2-3. TRBV7-5 represents a pseudogene. The CDR3 contains 17 residues.

The chain carries TRBV18 and TRBJ1-2; unclear D gene. CDR1 and CDR2 from the germline V gene are KGHSH and LQKENI. Trimming took 0 bases from V and 4 from J, leaving 9 bases between them. The CDR3 runs to 14 residues. CDR3 DNA sequence: TGTGCCAGCTCACCACCTCAGCAGGCCTATGGCTACACCTTC. It yields the protein CASSPPQQAYGYTF.

The chain has TRBV19 and TRBJ2-3; D not resolved. There are 14 residues in the CDR3. In germline, CDR1 is LNHDA, CDR2 SQIVND (reference sequence). The V end was cut by 2 bases, the J end by 2 bases, with 8 bases between. CDR3 loop: CASSIPWATDTQYF. The CDR3 coding sequence is TGTGCCAGTAGTATACCCTGGGCCACAGATACGCAGTATTTT.

The chain employs TRBV15 and TRBJ1-5; possibly TRBD1 for D (5 bases). This CDR3 is 15 amino acids long. The germline V gene has CDR1 LNHNV and CDR2 YYDKDF (reference sequence). The V and J ends lost 0 bases and 7 bases respectively, with 13 bases between them. Written as DNA, the CDR3 is TGTGCCACCAGCAGAGATGTGGGGGGGGGACAGCCCCAGCATTTT. It yields the protein CATSRDVGGGQPQHF.

The chain links TRBV27 to TRBJ2-7, with D hard to call. This CDR3 has 13 amino acids. The V end was cut by 11 bases, the J end by 0 bases, with 14 bases between. Germline assignment: CDR1 MNHEY and CDR2 SMNVEV (reference sequence). This CDR3 is CAPGVANSYEQYF. The CDR3 region has the DNA TGTGCCCCCGGTGTCGCAAACTCCTACGAGCAGTACTTC.

The chain couples TRBV28 to TRBJ1-5, with TRBD1 matching 10 bases. CDR1 MDHEN and CDR2 SYDVKM come from the germline V gene. The V gene end was trimmed by 5 bases and the J gene end by 5 bases; junction bases not matched to a gene: 18. This CDR3 contains 19 residues. The CDR3 coding sequence is TGTGCCAGCAGTCCGGGGACAGGGGCCCCGTTAAGGGTTCATCAGCCCCAGCATTTT. This codes for CASSPGTGAPLRVHQPQHF.

J is TRBJ1-5 and V is TRBV2; D gene ambiguous. This CDR3 has 14 residues. Looked up from germline, CDR1 is SNHLY and CDR2 is FYNNEI. The V end lost 2 bases, the J end lost 1 base, and 6 bases lay between the germline ends. CDR3 coding DNA: TGTGCCAGCAGTGAATACGCCAGCAATCAGCCCCAGCATTTT. Protein sequence: CASSEYASNQPQHF.

V gene TRBV6-8 combines with J gene TRBJ2-7; 7 bases map to TRBD1. This CDR3 comprises 14 residues. V shed 2 bases, J shed 7 bases, and the junction held 8 bases outside the gene matches. The germline gives CDR1 MNHGY, CDR2 SAAAGT. The CDR3 DNA sequence: TGTGCCAGCAGTTACCGGGACAGTTTTGTTGAGCAGTACTTC. The encoded protein is CASSYRDSFVEQYF.

This clone was counted a single time. V and J are TRBV19 and TRBJ2-1, with 10 bases fitting TRBD1. Germline CDR1 is LNHDA and CDR2 is SQIVND (reference sequence). The trim removed 5 bases at V and 12 bases at J, leaving 10 bases unmatched. This CDR3 contains 14 residues. CDR3 bases: TGTGCCAGTAGTGTCCAAGGGACAGGGGAACGGCAGTTCTTC. Its translation is CASSVQGTGERQFF.

The rearrangement uses TRBV18 and TRBJ2-6, with 8 bases fitting TRBD1. Germline V gene sequence: CDR1 KGHSH, CDR2 LQKENI. CDR3 length: 21 amino acids. V dropped 4 bases and J dropped 0; count of bases not matched to a gene: 17. This CDR3 reads CASSLTTRPGTGRSGANVLTF. The CDR3 bases are TGTGCCAGCTCACTTACTACCCGACCCGGGACAGGCCGCTCTGGGGCCAACGTCCTGACTTTC.

V and J are TRBV27 and TRBJ1-2; D is undetermined. The CDR3 runs to 14 residues. Per germline, CDR1 MNHEY and CDR2 SMNVEV (reference sequence). The V gene lost 4 bases and the J gene lost 5 bases, with 14 bases spanning the gap. CDR3 sequence: CASSYSGKLYGYTF. As DNA, the CDR3 is TGTGCCAGCAGTTACTCAGGAAAATTATATGGCTACACCTTC.

This chain uses TRBV18 with TRBJ2-7; 7 bases line up with TRBD1. This CDR3 has 15 residues. The V segment lost 3 bases and the J segment 2 bases; nucleotides outside the gene matches: 7. Germline V gene sequence: CDR1 KGHSH, CDR2 LQKENI. The CDR3 sequence: CASSPRDSLAYEQYF. The CDR3 nucleotides are TGTGCCAGCTCACCCAGGGACAGCCTTGCCTACGAGCAGTACTTC.

The chain employs TRBV5-1 and TRBJ1-2; D is unresolved. Per the germline V gene, CDR1 is SGHRS and CDR2 is YFSETQ. The CDR3 consists of 15 residues. The V end was cut by 0 bases, the J end by 0 bases, with 9 bases between. CDR3 protein: CASSLGPAANYGYTF. CDR3 bases: TGCGCCAGCAGCTTGGGACCGGCGGCTAACTATGGCTACACCTTC.

The chain has TRBV28 and TRBJ2-7; no clear D gene. Germline CDR1 MDHEN, CDR2 SYDVKM. The CDR3 consists of 14 residues. V was trimmed by 6 bases and J by 0 bases, leaving 12 bases between them. Here the CDR3 DNA reads TGTGCCAGCAGATGGACGGAGAGCTCCTACGAGCAGTACTTC. This encodes CASRWTESSYEQYF.

With respect to this clone: Germline and junction disagree at one end, which may indicate a read error. The CDR3 reads CASSDSPKEGLRGYTF. In DNA form, the CDR3 reads TGTGCCAGCAGTGACTCCCCAAAAGAGGGGCTTAGAGGCTACACCTTC. V and J are TRBV6-8 and TRBJ1-2, with D tentatively TRBD1 (5 bases). Germline V gene sequence: CDR1 MNHGY, CDR2 SAAAGT. The CDR3 contains 16 residues.

The chain carries TRBV6-8 and TRBJ1-1; D is ambiguous. This CDR3 has 14 residues. V shed 6 bases and J shed 3 bases, with 14 bases lying between them. Germline V lookup: CDR1 MNHGY, CDR2 SAAAGT. The CDR3 coding sequence is TGTGCCAGCAGATCATCCGGAAGGGACACTGAAGCTTTCTTT. Residues: CASRSSGRDTEAFF.

The chain couples TRBV28 to TRBJ2-1; TRBD2 aligns across 9 bases. The CDR3 spans 16 residues. Per germline, CDR1 MDHEN and CDR2 SYDVKM. V gave up 6 bases and J gave up 7 bases; unmatched junction bases: 13. CDR3 sequence: CASRPEREAWGNEQFF. DNA for the CDR3: TGTGCCAGCAGACCAGAGCGGGAGGCGTGGGGAAATGAGCAGTTCTTC.

The genes are TRBV18 and TRBJ1-1; D call uncertain. Germline-derived CDR1 and CDR2 are KGHSH and LQKENI. V lost 3 bases to trimming and J lost 1 base, with 9 bases between them. The CDR3 is made up of 14 amino acids. The CDR3 bases are TGTGCCAGCTCACCCCTGGATTCGAACACTGAAGCTTTCTTT. Translating it yields CASSPLDSNTEAFF.

The chain combines TRBV14 with TRBJ2-3; unclear D gene. Trimming cost V 4 bases and J 6 bases, with 11 bases left between them. Germline V gene lookup returns CDR1 SGHDN and CDR2 FVKESK. The CDR3 is 13 residues long. CDR3 DNA: TGTGCCAGCAGCCTAAACCTCCGGGATACGCAGTATTTT. Its translation: CASSLNLRDTQYF.

The chain joins TRBV19 to TRBJ2-2; 8 positions match TRBD2. V dropped 7 bases and J dropped 5; count of bases not matched to a gene: 3. From germline, CDR1 is LNHDA and CDR2 SQIVND (reference sequence). The CDR3 is 13 residues long. CDR3 loop: CASNSGITGELFF. The CDR3 coding sequence is TGTGCCAGTAATAGCGGGATAACCGGGGAGCTGTTTTTT.

With regard to this clone: At one of its ends the junction is not consistent with the germline gene, which may arise from a read error. The chain links TRBV11-3 to TRBJ2-7; D perhaps matches TRBD1 (6 bases). CDR1 and CDR2 (germline): SGHNT, YENEEA. This CDR3 is built from 15 residues. CDR3 protein: CASSVEPGAAIEQYF. In nucleotides, the CDR3 is TGTGCCAGCAGCGTAGAACCAGGGGCGGCGATCGAGCAGTACTTC.

This clone was counted a few times. The chain has TRBV15 and TRBJ2-2; possible D gene TRBD1, 5 bases. Looked up from germline, CDR1 is LNHNV and CDR2 is YYDKDF (reference sequence). The CDR3 covers 16 residues. Trimming left V 2 bases short and J 5 bases short, with 15 bases between. The CDR3 region has the DNA TGTGCCACCAGCAGAACGGACACCCCCAGGACCGGGGAGCTGTTTTTT. This translates into CATSRTDTPRTGELFF. The full variable domain, completed using reference TRBV15 and TRBJ2-2, is DAMVIQNPRYQVTQFGKPVTLSCSQTLNHNVMYWYQQKSSQAPKLLFHYYDKDFNNEADTPDNFQSRRPNTSFCFLDIRSPGLGDTAMYLCATSRTDTPRTGELFFGEGSRLTVL.